The rows below give T cell receptor beta chains drawn from one sample of a study of molecular identifiers for immune sequencing clone quantification. Each CDR3 protein is one row after TCRdb ran MiXCR on the PCR reads. The sample records roughly 9,800 distinct CDR3 sequences, about a fifth being singletons. The sample consisted of naive CD8+ T cells from blood, with Jurkat cell RNA spiked in. All receptors come from a human donor in good health. Some libraries in this study had Jurkat cell RNA spiked in. The CDR3 runs from the conserved cysteine through the conserved F or W. A D gene is named only where the DNA matches it firmly. Clone size is stated in some rows and not others, as once, few, many or a class when expanded.

TRBD1 | medium-sized | TRBJ2-7 | TRBV7-9 | CASTPGGYEQYF | TGTGCCAGCACCCCAGGGGGCTACGAGCAGTACTTC
TRBD2 | once | TRBJ2-7 | TRBV7-2 | CASSYSGPYEQCF | TGTGCCAGCAGCTATAGCGGGCCCTACGAGCAGTGCTTC
TRBD2 | NA | TRBJ2-7 | TRBV6-1 | CASSERIGASGSIDEQYF | TGTGCCAGCAGTGAACGAATCGGGGCTAGCGGGAGCATCGACGAGCAGTACTTC
NA | few | TRBJ2-3 | TRBV28 | CASSLWGSSKGTDTRYF | TGTGCCAGCAGTTTATGGGGCAGCTCCAAAGGCACAGATACGCGGTATTTT
TRBD1 | NA | TRBJ1-1 | TRBV2 | CARSSQGARGEAFF | TGTGCCAGGTCGAGCCAGGGGGCGCGCGGTGAAGCTTTCTTT
NA | many | TRBJ1-2 | TRBV19 | CASSPDPYGYTF | TGTGCCAGTAGTCCAGATCCCTATGGCTACACCTTC
NA | NA | TRBJ2-7 | TRBV7-6 | CASSFAGWIEQYF | TGTGCCAGCAGCTTCGCAGGGTGGATCGAGCAGTACTTC
NA | medium-sized | TRBJ1-5 | TRBV13 | CASSLGQTNQPQHF | TGTGCCAGCAGCTTAGGACAGACCAATCAGCCCCAGCATTTT
TRBD2 | medium-sized | TRBJ2-3 | TRBV20-1 | CSARGGGLAGSNTQYF | TGCAGTGCTAGAGGCGGGGGACTAGCGGGCTCTAATACGCAGTATTTT
NA | many | TRBJ2-1 | TRBV29-1 | CSVVIAYNNEQFF | TGCAGCGTTGTGATAGCGTATAACAATGAGCAGTTCTTC
TRBD1 | many | TRBJ2-2 | TRBV13 | CAGSSSSDRVNTGELFF | TGTGCCGGCAGCTCCAGTTCCGACAGGGTAAACACCGGGGAGCTGTTTTTT
TRBD2 | medium-sized | TRBJ2-1 | TRBV4-1 | CASSQDIASGSYNEQFF | TGCGCCAGCAGCCAAGATATTGCTAGCGGATCCTACAATGAGCAGTTCTTC
NA | NA | TRBJ1-4 | TRBV7-9 | CASSLGQTATNEKLFF | TGTGCCAGCAGCTTAGGCCAGACTGCAACTAATGAAAAACTGTTTTTT
NA | many | TRBJ2-3 | TRBV27 | CASSFRVRGGADTQYF | TGTGCCAGCAGTTTTCGGGTGAGGGGGGGCGCAGATACGCAGTATTTT
TRBD1 | many | TRBJ2-5 | TRBV20-1 | CSARSGTGGHEGETQYF | TGCAGTGCTAGATCGGGGACAGGGGGTCATGAGGGAGAGACCCAGTACTTC
NA | many | TRBJ2-5 | TRBV6-5 | CASNDGETQYF | TGTGCCAGCAACGACGGTGAGACCCAGTACTTC
TRBD2 | medium-sized | TRBJ2-3 | TRBV5-4 | CASSPTSGGSPDTQYF | TGTGCCAGCAGCCCGACTAGCGGGGGGTCCCCAGATACGCAGTATTTT
NA | medium-sized | TRBJ2-3 | TRBV30 | CAWSVLAPTDTQYF | TGTGCCTGGAGTGTTCTAGCCCCGACAGATACGCAGTATTTT
NA | medium-sized | TRBJ1-1 | TRBV9 | CASSAGDEAFF | TGTGCCAGCAGCGCGGGGGATGAAGCTTTCTTT
NA | NA | TRBJ1-5 | TRBV7-9 | CASSPGLWGQPQHF | TGTGCCAGCAGCCCCGGACTATGGGGTCAGCCCCAGCATTTT
NA | medium-sized | TRBJ2-3 | TRBV27 | CASSLATGDTQYF | TGTGCCAGCAGTCTAGCCACGGGAGATACGCAGTATTTT
NA | medium-sized | TRBJ2-3 | TRBV7-9 | CASSLPQSTDTQYF | TGTGCCAGCAGCTTACCGCAGTCCACAGATACGCAGTATTTT
TRBD2 | medium-sized | TRBJ2-7 | TRBV2 | CASSSSPGLSYEQYF | TGTGCCAGCAGCTCAAGCCCGGGACTATCCTACGAGCAGTACTTC
TRBD1 | medium-sized | TRBJ2-3 | TRBV11-2 | CASSRPGQSSTDTQYF | TGTGCCAGCAGCCGTCCGGGACAGTCTAGCACAGATACGCAGTATTTT
NA | medium-sized | TRBJ2-4 | TRBV9 | CASSSDKNENIQYF | TGTGCCAGCAGCTCCGACAAGAACGAAAACATTCAGTACTTC
NA | medium-sized | TRBJ2-3 | TRBV4-3 | CASSQGHGSTDTQYF | TGCGCCAGCAGCCAAGGTCACGGTAGCACAGATACGCAGTATTTT
TRBD2 | many | TRBJ2-1 | TRBV11-2 | CASSFPTSGGAGFYNEQFF | TGTGCCAGCAGCTTCCCGACTAGCGGGGGGGCCGGTTTCTACAATGAGCAGTTCTTC
TRBD1 | many | TRBJ1-1 | TRBV6-1 | CASSEIGGAYNTEAFF | TGTGCCAGCAGTGAAATAGGGGGCGCGTATAACACTGAAGCTTTCTTT
TRBD2 | many | TRBJ2-3 | TRBV11-2 | CASSLPSGGLSDTQYF | TGTGCCAGCAGCCTTCCTAGCGGGGGGCTTTCAGATACGCAGTATTTT
TRBD2 | medium-sized | TRBJ2-1 | TRBV5-4 | CASSSIAGEQFF | TGTGCCAGCAGCTCGATAGCGGGTGAGCAGTTCTTC
TRBD1 | many | TRBJ2-7 | TRBV27 | CASSPTTGALNEQYF | TGTGCCAGCAGTCCAACGACAGGGGCCTTGAACGAGCAGTACTTC
NA | medium-sized | TRBJ1-1 | TRBV7-9 | CASSLRGRAEHTEAFF | TGTGCCAGCAGCTTAAGAGGCCGGGCCGAACACACTGAAGCTTTCTTT
TRBD1 | many | TRBJ1-5 | TRBV5-6 | CASSLGPGQGTRNQPQHF | TGTGCCAGCAGCTTGGGACCGGGACAGGGTACGCGGAATCAGCCCCAGCATTTT
NA | medium-sized | TRBJ2-5 | TRBV12-5 | CASGLVQVGRGETQYF | TGTGCTAGTGGTTTGGTACAGGTGGGCCGAGGAGAGACCCAGTACTTC
TRBD2 | medium-sized | TRBJ2-3 | TRBV5-1 | CASSPLAGGLTDTQYF | TGCGCCAGCAGTCCATTAGCGGGAGGCCTCACAGATACGCAGTATTTT
NA | many | TRBJ2-7 | TRBV4-1 | CASSQDVSFPGEQYF | TGCGCCAGCAGCCAAGATGTCTCCTTTCCGGGCGAGCAGTACTTC
TRBD1 | medium-sized | TRBJ2-3 | TRBV11-2 | CASSLGQGASGTDTQYF | TGTGCCAGCAGCTTAGGACAGGGGGCTTCAGGTACAGATACGCAGTATTTT
TRBD1 | many | TRBJ1-1 | TRBV15 | CATSGRGLGTEAFF | TGTGCCACCAGCGGGAGGGGGCTGGGCACTGAAGCTTTCTTT
TRBD2 | medium-sized | TRBJ2-3 | TRBV23-1 | CASSHLPLAGGPRATDTQYF | TGCGCCAGCAGTCACCTCCCACTAGCGGGAGGCCCGAGAGCAACAGATACGCAGTATTTT
NA | many | TRBJ2-3 | TRBV10-3 | CAIKDRVMEDTQYF | TGTGCCATCAAGGACAGAGTCATGGAGGATACGCAGTATTTT
TRBD1 | medium-sized | TRBJ1-2 | TRBV4-2 | CASSPWTGEVDGYTF | TGTGCCAGCAGCCCATGGACAGGAGAGGTGGATGGCTACACCTTC
TRBD2 | many | TRBJ2-2 | TRBV4-2 | CASSQWSGGGAGELFF | TGTGCCAGCAGCCAATGGTCTGGGGGAGGGGCTGGGGAGCTGTTTTTT
TRBD1 | many | TRBJ2-7 | TRBV4-1 | CASSQDQLGGTGRYEQYF | TGCGCCAGCAGCCAAGATCAGTTGGGGGGGACAGGGCGCTACGAGCAGTACTTC
NA | many | TRBJ2-3 | TRBV6-6 | CASSPGGGGSTDTQYF | TGTGCCAGCAGCCCCGGGGGTGGCGGGAGCACAGATACGCAGTATTTT
TRBD1 | many | TRBJ2-7 | TRBV30 | CAWSVGVTGSSYEQYF | TGTGCCTGGAGTGTAGGGGTGACAGGGTCCTCCTACGAGCAGTACTTC
NA | many | TRBJ2-3 | TRBV3-1 | CASSPDRGLSSGDTQYF | TGTGCCAGCAGCCCCGACCGCGGGTTGTCGTCCGGAGATACGCAGTATTTT
NA | many | TRBJ2-2 | TRBV6-2/TRBV6-3 | CASSWTATGELFF | TGTGCCAGCAGTTGGACGGCAACCGGGGAGCTGTTTTTT
NA | medium-sized | TRBJ1-2 | TRBV30 | CAWSATRGYGYTF | TGTGCCTGGAGTGCAACAAGGGGCTATGGCTACACCTTC
TRBD1 | medium-sized | TRBJ2-5 | TRBV3-1 | CASKDRETQYF | TGTGCCAGCAAGGACAGGGAGACCCAGTACTTC
TRBD2 | few | TRBJ2-7 | TRBV15 | CATSRDWPSGVYEQYF | TGTGCCACCAGCAGAGATTGGCCTAGCGGAGTCTACGAGCAGTACTTC